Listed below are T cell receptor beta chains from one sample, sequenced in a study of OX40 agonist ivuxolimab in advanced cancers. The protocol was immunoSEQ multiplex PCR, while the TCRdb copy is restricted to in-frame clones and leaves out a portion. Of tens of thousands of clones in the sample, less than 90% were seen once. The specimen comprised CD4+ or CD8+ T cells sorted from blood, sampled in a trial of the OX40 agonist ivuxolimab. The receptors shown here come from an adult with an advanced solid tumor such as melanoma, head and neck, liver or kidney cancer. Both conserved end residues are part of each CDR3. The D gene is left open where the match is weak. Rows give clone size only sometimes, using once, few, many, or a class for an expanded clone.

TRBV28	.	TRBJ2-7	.	CATAWRGRYEQYF	TGTGCCACCGCCTGGAGGGGGCGGTACGAGCAGTACTTC
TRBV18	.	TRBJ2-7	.	CASSPGLYEQYF	TGTGCCAGCTCACCAGGGTTATACGAGCAGTACTTC
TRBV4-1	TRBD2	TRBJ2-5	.	CASSQRGAGGGGQETQYF	TGCGCCAGCAGCCAACGCGGCGCCGGGGGGGGAGGCCAAGAGACCCAGTACTTC
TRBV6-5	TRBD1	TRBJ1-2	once	CASSDRTGGYTF	TGTGCCAGCTCGGACAGGACAGGCGGCTACACCTTC
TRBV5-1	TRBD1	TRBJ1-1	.	CASSIRTGGTEAFF	TGCGCCAGCAGCATAAGGACAGGGGGGACTGAAGCTTTCTTT
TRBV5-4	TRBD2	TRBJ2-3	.	CASSLQRGGAPDTQYF	TGTGCCAGCAGCTTACAACGCGGGGGGGCCCCAGATACGCAGTATTTT
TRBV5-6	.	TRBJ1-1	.	CASSLLGDSWGEAFF	TGTGCCAGCAGCTTGCTCGGCGATTCTTGGGGTGAAGCTTTCTTT
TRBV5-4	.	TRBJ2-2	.	CASSLGGGGRNGELFF	TGTGCCAGCAGCTTGGGAGGGGGGGGCCGGAACGGGGAGCTGTTTTTT
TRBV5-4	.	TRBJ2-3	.	CASSLNDPATQYF	TGTGCCAGCAGCTTGAATGATCCGGCTACGCAGTATTTT
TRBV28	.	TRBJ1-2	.	CASSLTGGYTF	TGTGCCAGCAGTTTAACCGGGGGCTACACCTTC
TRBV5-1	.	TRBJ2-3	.	CASSLALAADTQYF	TGCGCCAGCAGCTTGGCCCTAGCAGCAGATACGCAGTATTTT
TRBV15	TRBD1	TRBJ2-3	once	CATSRGQGADTQYF	TGTGCCACCAGCAGAGGACAGGGCGCAGATACGCAGTATTTT
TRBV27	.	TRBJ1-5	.	CASSPRGAYQPQHF	TGTGCCAGCAGTCCCCGGGGGGCGTATCAGCCCCAGCATTTT
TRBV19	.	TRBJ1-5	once	CASSTRREGNQPQHF	TGTGCCAGTAGTACTCGGAGGGAGGGCAATCAGCCCCAGCATTTT
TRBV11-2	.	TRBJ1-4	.	CASSLGEAGRLFF	TGTGCCAGCAGCTTAGGGGAGGCTGGGAGACTGTTTTTT
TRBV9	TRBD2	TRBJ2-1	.	CASSVGSGRSYEQFF	TGTGCCAGCAGCGTAGGAAGCGGGAGGAGCTATGAGCAGTTCTTC
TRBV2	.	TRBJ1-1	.	CASAGFTAEAFF	TGTGCCAGCGCCGGGTTTACCGCTGAAGCTTTCTTT
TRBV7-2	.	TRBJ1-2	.	CASSLDPGNYGYTF	TGTGCCAGCAGCTTAGACCCAGGGAACTATGGCTACACCTTC
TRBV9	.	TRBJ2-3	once	CASSVGGKDTQYF	TGTGCCAGCAGCGTGGGCGGGAAGGATACGCAGTATTTT
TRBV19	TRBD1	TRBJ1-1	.	CASSLTGQGFMNTEAFF	TGTGCCAGTAGTCTTACGGGACAGGGCTTTATGAACACTGAAGCTTTCTTT
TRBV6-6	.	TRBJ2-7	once	CASSISRGASSYEQYF	TGTGCCAGCAGCATCAGCCGGGGGGCAAGCTCCTACGAGCAGTACTTC
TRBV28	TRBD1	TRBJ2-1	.	CASSGQGPFF	TGTGCCAGCAGTGGACAGGGCCCGTTCTTC
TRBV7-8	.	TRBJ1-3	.	CASSIRQGNTIYF	TGTGCCAGCAGCATAAGACAGGGAAACACCATATATTTT
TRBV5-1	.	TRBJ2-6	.	CASSETGYSGANVLTF	TGCGCCAGCAGCGAGACAGGCTACTCTGGGGCCAACGTCCTGACTTTC
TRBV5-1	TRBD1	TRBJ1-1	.	CASSSQTGGETEAFF	TGCGCCAGCAGCAGCCAGACAGGGGGCGAGACTGAAGCTTTCTTT
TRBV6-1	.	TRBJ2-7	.	CASSEAGRAYEQYF	TGTGCCAGCAGTGAAGCGGGACGAGCCTACGAGCAGTACTTC
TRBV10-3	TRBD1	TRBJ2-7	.	CAIREEVGGQAEQYF	TGTGCCATCAGGGAGGAGGTAGGGGGACAGGCCGAGCAGTACTTC
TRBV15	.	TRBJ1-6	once	CATSSSYNSPLHF	TGTGCCACCAGCAGCTCTTATAATTCACCCCTCCACTTT
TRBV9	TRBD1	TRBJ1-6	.	CASSVGGQGRSPLHF	TGTGCCAGCAGCGTAGGGGGACAGGGGCGGTCACCCCTCCACTTT
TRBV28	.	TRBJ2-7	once	CASSYASPSYEQYF	TGTGCCAGCAGCTATGCCTCTCCCTCCTACGAGCAGTACTTC
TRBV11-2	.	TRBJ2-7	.	CASSLARVLTEQYF	TGTGCCAGCAGCTTAGCCAGGGTCCTTACCGAGCAGTACTTC
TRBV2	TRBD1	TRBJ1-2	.	CASNVRTGELDGYTF	TGTGCCAGCAACGTGAGGACAGGGGAATTAGATGGCTACACCTTC
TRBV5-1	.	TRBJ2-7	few	CASSPQGLYDEQYF	TGCGCCAGCAGCCCGCAGGGGCTGTACGACGAGCAGTACTTC
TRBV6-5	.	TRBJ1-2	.	CASSPDGNYGYTF	TGTGCCAGCAGTCCGGACGGTAACTATGGCTACACCTTC
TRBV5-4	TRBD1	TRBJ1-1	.	CASSRTGSGNTEAFF	TGTGCCAGCAGCCGGACAGGGTCGGGGAACACTGAAGCTTTCTTT
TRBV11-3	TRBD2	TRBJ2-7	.	CASGPRRGGVYEQYF	TGTGCCAGCGGGCCCCGGCGGGGGGGGGTCTACGAGCAGTACTTC
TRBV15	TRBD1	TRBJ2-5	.	CATSRFAGGAETQYF	TGTGCCACCAGCAGGTTCGCAGGGGGCGCGGAGACCCAGTACTTC
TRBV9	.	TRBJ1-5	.	CASSEFLGQPQHF	TGTGCCAGCAGCGAATTTTTGGGTCAGCCCCAGCATTTT
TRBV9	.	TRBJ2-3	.	CASSAPLTQRADTQYF	TGTGCCAGCAGCGCCCCCCTGACACAGAGGGCAGATACGCAGTATTTT
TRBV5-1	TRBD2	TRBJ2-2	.	CASTKETRLAGTGELFF	TGCGCCAGCACCAAAGAGACCAGACTAGCGGGGACCGGGGAGCTGTTTTTT
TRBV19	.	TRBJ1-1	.	CATQTAMNTEAFF	TGTGCCACCCAGACGGCCATGAACACTGAAGCTTTCTTT
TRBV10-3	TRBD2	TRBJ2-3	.	CAISGTSGTTQYF	TGTGCCATCAGCGGGACTAGCGGGACAACGCAGTATTTT
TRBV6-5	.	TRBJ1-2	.	CASSYSSLGVYGYTF	TGTGCCAGCAGTTACTCGAGTTTAGGGGTCTATGGCTACACCTTC
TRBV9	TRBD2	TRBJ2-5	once	CASSVGSLAGETQYF	TGTGCCAGCAGCGTAGGTAGTCTAGCGGGAGAGACCCAGTACTTC
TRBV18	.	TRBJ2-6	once	CASSPAVSGANVLTF	TGTGCCAGCTCACCGGCCGTGTCTGGGGCCAACGTCCTGACTTTC
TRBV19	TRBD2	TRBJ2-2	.	CASSIGRGGRSTGELFF	TGTGCCAGTAGTATAGGGCGCGGGGGGAGAAGTACCGGGGAGCTGTTTTTT
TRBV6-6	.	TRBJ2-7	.	CASSYRGGYEQYF	TGTGCCAGCAGTTACAGGGGGGGTTACGAGCAGTACTTC
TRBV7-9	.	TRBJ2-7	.	CASSLGNDAWDEQYF	TGTGCCAGCAGCCTTGGGAACGACGCTTGGGACGAGCAGTACTTC
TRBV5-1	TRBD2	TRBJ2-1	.	CASSLDRVGRPSEQFF	TGCGCCAGCAGTCTTGATCGGGTCGGGAGGCCCAGCGAGCAGTTCTTC
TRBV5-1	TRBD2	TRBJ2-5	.	CASSRDGRQETQYF	TGCGCCAGCAGCCGGGACGGGAGGCAAGAGACCCAGTACTTC
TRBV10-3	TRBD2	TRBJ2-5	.	CATATSGGGKETQYF	TGTGCCACAGCCACCAGCGGGGGGGGGAAGGAGACCCAGTACTTC
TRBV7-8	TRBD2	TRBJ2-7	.	CASSKLAGGPYEQYF	TGTGCCAGCAGCAAACTAGCGGGGGGGCCCTACGAGCAGTACTTC
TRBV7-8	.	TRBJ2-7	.	CASSLGRGHSYEQYF	TGTGCCAGCAGCTTAGGGAGGGGGCACTCCTACGAGCAGTACTTC
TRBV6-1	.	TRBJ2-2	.	CASRDGNTGELFF	TGTGCCAGCAGGGATGGGAACACCGGGGAGCTGTTTTTT